This TCR beta chain comes out of a study of T cell responses to AZD1222 COVID-19 vaccine. Profiled with immunoSEQ multiplex PCR; TCRdb holds only in-frame clones, not every one. The table shows about 150,000 clones, with 80% to 95% occurring only once. Of note for this clone: What it binds is not known.

V gave up 0 bases and J gave up 5 bases, with 11 bases separating them. This CDR3 spans 14 amino acids. From germline, CDR1 is SGHRS and CDR2 YFSETQ. Study-wide points: CD4 TCRs covered the whole spike, strongest at regions 160-218 and 743-854.

The gene calls are TRBV5-1 and TRBJ1-1, with unresolved D. This sequence was found in an adult who received the AZD1222 COVID-19 vaccine. The sample in question was peripheral blood, obtained 28 days after the second AZD1222 dose. The CDR3 is CASSLDVGKTEAFF. CDR3 in DNA: TGCGCCAGCAGCTTGGACGTTGGGAAGACTGAAGCTTTCTTT.